The 21 T cell receptor beta chains given below trace back to one sample, sequenced in a study of blood T cell repertoires in COVID-19. Some clones are missing from TCRdb's copy, which holds only in-frame ones; the method was immunoSEQ multiplex PCR. In the table there are around 200,000 clones, roughly 90% of which are singletons. The sample taken for sequencing was peripheral blood. These receptor sequences come from a man aged 65-85 years with active or convalescent COVID-19.

This clone was seen just once. The J gene is TRBJ1-6, the V gene TRBV6-5; 7 bases fit TRBD1. CDR1 and CDR2 from the germline V gene are MNHEY and SVGAGI. The V and J ends lost 5 bases and 6 bases, in that order; junction bases with no gene match: 7. CDR3 size: 15 residues. Here the CDR3 DNA reads TGTGCCAGCAGTATCACAGGGGATTCTAATTCACCCCTCCACTTT. Translated: CASSITGDSNSPLHF.

This clone was picked up many times. This sequence joins TRBV29-1 and TRBJ1-2; possible D gene TRBD1, 5 bases. Per the germline V gene, CDR1 is SQVTM and CDR2 is ANQGSEA. Trimming left V 0 bases short and J 4 bases short, with 6 bases between. The CDR3 consists of 12 residues. The CDR3 DNA follows: TGCAGCGTTGAAGAGGGGCCCTATGGCTACACCTTC. Translation gives CSVEEGPYGYTF.

In the case of this clone: A junction boundary mismatches the germline segment, possibly from a read error. The chain is built from TRBV20-1 and TRBJ1-6; 7 bases line up with TRBD1. Germline-derived CDR1 and CDR2 are DFQATT and SNEGSKA (reference sequence). The CDR3 consists of 10 residues. The DNA for the CDR3 is TGCAGTGCTAGAGGCAACGACAGGGTTTTT. Translating gives CSARGNDRVF.

V is TRBV29-1 and J is TRBJ2-5, with D possibly matching TRBD2 (6 bases). Per germline, CDR1 SQVTM and CDR2 ANQGSEA. This CDR3 is 16 amino acids long. Trimming took off 3 bases at V and 4 bases at J, with 21 bases between the two ends. In DNA form, the CDR3 reads TGCAGCGTTGAGGGGGGACCGGGACGCCGGGGAGAGACCCAGTACTTC. It specifies CSVEGGPGRRGETQYF.

The chain joins TRBV2 to TRBJ1-2, with 7 nucleotides matching TRBD1. CDR3 length equals 15 residues. CDR1 and CDR2 from the germline V gene are SNHLY and FYNNEI. Losses at the gene ends were 1 base for V and 7 bases for J; bases not matched to a gene: 9. The CDR3 nucleotides are TGTGCCAGCAGTGAAGGAGGGGGCGAAGTTGCTGGCTACACCTTC. Amino acid sequence: CASSEGGGEVAGYTF.

This chain links TRBV19 with TRBJ1-1; D ambiguous. With 1 base removed from V and 4 bases from J, the gap between germline ends came to 13 bases. CDR3 length equals 15 residues. Germline values: CDR1 LNHDA, CDR2 SQIVND (reference sequence). This CDR3 reads CASSIGIALFTEAFF. The DNA of the CDR3 is TGTGCCAGTAGTATAGGGATAGCGTTATTCACTGAAGCTTTCTTT. The full variable domain, its missing parts supplied by reference TRBV19 and TRBJ1-1, is DGGITQSPKYLFRKEGQNVTLSCEQNLNHDAMYWYRQDPGQGLRLIYYSQIVNDFQKGDIAEGYSVSREKKESFPLTVTSAQKNPTAFYLCASSIGIALFTEAFFGQGTRLTVV.

Points on this clone: Other nucleotide sequences from this sample produce the same CDR3. The chain joins TRBV20-1 to TRBJ2-1, with 7 bases fitting TRBD2. This CDR3 contains 11 residues. The V segment lost 3 bases and the J segment 7 bases; nucleotides outside the gene matches: 0. Germline V gene lookup returns CDR1 DFQATT and CDR2 SNEGSKA (reference sequence). The CDR3 sequence is CSARRGNEQFF. For the CDR3, the DNA is TGCAGTGCTAGGCGGGGGAATGAGCAGTTCTTC.

The chain recombines TRBV19 with TRBJ2-7, with 7 bases matching TRBD1. The junction had 9 bases not matched to a gene; V was cut back by 3 bases and J by 4 bases. CDR1 and CDR2 (germline): LNHDA, SQIVND (reference sequence). This CDR3 has 15 amino acids. The CDR3 region has the DNA TGTGCCAGTAGTATTCAACAGGGGAGAGGGTACGAGCAGTACTTC. Translated, it gives CASSIQQGRGYEQYF.

The CDR3 DNA follows: TGTGCCAGCAGCCCGGGGCGGGGGCTTCAGCCCCAGCATTTT. Amino acid sequence: CASSPGRGLQPQHF. This chain uses TRBV7-2 with TRBJ1-5; D is perhaps TRBD1 (6 bases). The CDR3 sequence is 14 residues long. The V end lost 5 bases, the J end lost 6 bases, and 14 bases lay between the germline ends. Per the germline V gene, CDR1 is SGHTA and CDR2 is FQGNSA.

The chain is built from TRBV9 and TRBJ2-5, with a possible D match to TRBD2 (6 bases). Looked up from germline, CDR1 is SGDLS and CDR2 is YYNGEE. The V gene lost 3 bases and the J gene lost 5 bases, with 17 bases spanning the gap. The length of the CDR3 is 15 residues. In DNA form, the CDR3 reads TGTGCCAGCAGCGACTTTGGGACTTCCGGCGAGACCCAGTACTTC. It is translated as CASSDFGTSGETQYF.

The V call is TRBV7-2, the J call TRBJ2-1; 12 nucleotides agree with TRBD2. CDR1 is SGHTA and CDR2 is FQGNSA in the germline V gene. The CDR3 has 16 amino acids. J lost 7 bases, V lost 1 base, and 5 bases had no gene match. CDR3 region: CASSLDLLAGGNEQFF. The CDR3 DNA follows: TGTGCCAGCAGCTTAGATTTACTAGCGGGGGGTAATGAGCAGTTCTTC. The whole variable domain, filled in from reference TRBV7-2 and TRBJ2-1, reads GAGVSQSPSNKVTEKGKDVELRCDPISGHTALYWYRQSLGQGLEFLIYFQGNSAPDKSGLPSDRFSAERTGGSVSTLTIQRTQQEDSAVYLCASSLDLLAGGNEQFFGPGTRLTVL.

This clone was found once. The J gene is TRBJ1-5, the V gene TRBV28, with D tentatively TRBD1 (5 bases). Per germline, CDR1 MDHEN and CDR2 SYDVKM. The CDR3 consists of 15 residues. Trimming took off 7 bases at V and 0 bases at J, with 13 bases between the two ends. As DNA, the CDR3 is TGTGCCAGCAAAGTCGGGGGAAATAGCAATCAGCCCCAGCATTTT. Protein product: CASKVGGNSNQPQHF. The full variable domain, in which reference TRBV28 and TRBJ1-5 provide the parts outside the CDR3, is DVKVTQSSRYLVKRTGEKVFLECVQDMDHENMFWYRQDPGLGLRLIYFSYDVKMKEKGDIPEGYSVSREKKERFSLILESASTNQTSMYLCASKVGGNSNQPQHFGDGTRLSIL.

The CDR3 spells CASSLIGGPYNEQFF. CDR3 in DNA: TGTGCCAGCAGCCTTATCGGGGGGCCGTACAATGAGCAGTTCTTC. This sequence joins TRBV27 and TRBJ2-1; D may be TRBD2 (7 bases). The CDR3 contains 15 residues. Between the trimmed V and J ends, which lost 6 bases and 4 bases, there was a span of 16 bases. The germline V gene has CDR1 MNHEY and CDR2 SMNVEV (reference sequence).

This rearrangement joins TRBV7-2 to TRBJ1-5; D gene uncertain. V lost 1 base to trimming and J lost 4 bases, with 5 bases between them. Germline V CDR1 and CDR2: SGHTA, FQGNSA. CDR3 length equals 13 residues. The CDR3 sequence: CASSLEQNQPQHF. The CDR3 DNA follows: TGTGCCAGCAGCTTAGAGCAAAATCAGCCCCAGCATTTT.

This chain links TRBV30 with TRBJ2-7; 10 bases map to TRBD2. V lost 0 bases, J lost 5 bases, and 16 bases stayed unmatched. The CDR3 is 18 residues long. Germline V gene sequence: CDR1 GTSNPN, CDR2 SVGIG (reference sequence). CDR3 region: CAWSVLARVSGGFNEQYF. The CDR3 DNA is TGTGCCTGGAGTGTATTAGCCCGGGTTAGCGGGGGGTTCAACGAGCAGTACTTC.

The chain joins TRBV9 to TRBJ2-5; the match to TRBD1 covers 11 bases. J lost 4 bases, V lost 0 bases, and 5 bases had no gene match. The CDR3 totals 16 residues. The germline V gene has CDR1 SGDLS and CDR2 YYNGEE. Written as DNA, the CDR3 is TGTGCCAGCAGCGTAGGAAGGGACAGGGGGGGAGAGACCCAGTACTTC. Protein: CASSVGRDRGGETQYF.

This clone has ten or more counts. A read error may account for a junction end that differs from germline. The gene calls are TRBV6-1 and TRBJ2-7; a weak D match, TRBD2 (7 bases). The CDR3 has 17 residues. The V gene's germline CDR1 is MNHNS and CDR2 SASEGT. The DNA for the CDR3 is TGTGCCAGCAGTGACCCGACTAGGAGGGGGGGCTCCCACGAGCAGTACTTC. It yields the protein CASSDPTRRGGSHEQYF.

The chain uses TRBV7-2 and TRBJ2-5; TRBD2 is a possible D gene (5 bases). This CDR3 has 15 amino acids. The V and J ends lost 3 bases and 5 bases respectively, with 16 bases between them. Germline V lookup: CDR1 SGHTA, CDR2 FQGNSA. The CDR3: CASSLGAAGRETQYF. The DNA for the CDR3 is TGTGCCAGCAGCTTGGGAGCGGCGGGCAGGGAGACCCAGTACTTC.

The chain joins TRBV5-1 to TRBJ1-1, with D maybe TRBD1 (5 bases). Germline V gene lookup returns CDR1 SGHRS and CDR2 YFSETQ. V dropped 2 bases and J dropped 3 bases, with 14 bases sitting between them. This CDR3 spans 15 amino acids. The CDR3 sequence: CASSFSGSGDTEAFF. CDR3 in DNA: TGCGCCAGCAGCTTTTCGGGTTCGGGGGACACTGAAGCTTTCTTT. Drawing the rest from reference TRBV5-1 and TRBJ1-1, the complete variable domain is KAGVTQTPRYLIKTRGQQVTLSCSPISGHRSVSWYQQTPGQGLQFLFEYFSETQRNKGNFPGRFSGRQFSNSRSEMNVSTLELGDSALYLCASSFSGSGDTEAFFGQGTRLTVV.

The chain carries TRBV18 and TRBJ1-4; D ambiguous. The V gene lost 3 bases and the J gene lost 7 bases, with 9 bases spanning the gap. The CDR3 extends over 13 amino acids. Germline CDR1 is KGHSH and CDR2 is LQKENI. The CDR3 sequence is CASSPGEGEKLFF. CDR3 in DNA: TGTGCCAGCTCACCCGGGGAGGGTGAAAAACTGTTTTTT. Full variable domain (missing parts from reference TRBV18 and TRBJ1-4): NAGVMQNPRHLVRRRGQEARLRCSPMKGHSHVYWYRQLPEEGLKFMVYLQKENIIDESGMPKERFSAEFPKEGPSILRIQQVVRGDSAAYFCASSPGEGEKLFFGSGTQLSVL.

This clone appeared a single time. J is TRBJ2-7 and V is TRBV3-1 (or the pseudogene TRBV3-2), with 11 positions matching TRBD2. Germline CDR1 and CDR2: LGHDT and YNNKEL (reference sequence). The J segment lost 5 bases and the V segment lost 4 bases, leaving 10 bases of the junction unmatched. The CDR3 contains 16 residues. The CDR3 is CASSLTVAGGPHEQYF. CDR3 DNA: TGTGCCAGCAGCCTGACGGTAGCGGGGGGGCCCCACGAGCAGTACTTC.